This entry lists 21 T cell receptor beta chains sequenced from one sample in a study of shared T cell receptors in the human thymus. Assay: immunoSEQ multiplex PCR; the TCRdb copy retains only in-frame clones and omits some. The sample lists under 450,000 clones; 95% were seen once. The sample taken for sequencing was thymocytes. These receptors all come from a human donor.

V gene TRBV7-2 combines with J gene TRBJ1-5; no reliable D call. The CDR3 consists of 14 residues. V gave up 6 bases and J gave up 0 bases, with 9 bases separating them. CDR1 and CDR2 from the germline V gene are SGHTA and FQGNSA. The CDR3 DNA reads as TGTGCCAGCAGTTCAAGGTATAGCAATCAGCCCCAGCATTTT. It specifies CASSSRYSNQPQHF.

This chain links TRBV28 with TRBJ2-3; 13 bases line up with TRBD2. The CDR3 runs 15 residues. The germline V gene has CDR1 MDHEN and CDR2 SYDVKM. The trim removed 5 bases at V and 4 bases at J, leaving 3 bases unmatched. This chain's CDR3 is CASSRGLAGADTQYF. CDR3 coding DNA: TGTGCCAGCAGTCGCGGACTAGCGGGAGCAGATACGCAGTATTTT.

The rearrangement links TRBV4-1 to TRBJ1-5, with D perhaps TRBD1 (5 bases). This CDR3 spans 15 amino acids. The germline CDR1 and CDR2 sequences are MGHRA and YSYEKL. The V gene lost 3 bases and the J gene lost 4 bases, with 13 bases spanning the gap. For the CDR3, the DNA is TGCGCCAGCAGCCATGAAATTACAGGAAATCAGCCCCAGCATTTT. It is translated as CASSHEITGNQPQHF.

CDR3 sequence reads: CASSDGVESYEQYF. The CDR3 DNA follows: TGTGCCAGCAGCGACGGAGTGGAGTCCTACGAGCAGTACTTC. The V gene is TRBV21-1, the J gene TRBJ2-7; TRBD2, the D gene given by the table, was not confirmed from the DNA. TRBV21-1 is a pseudogene locus. The CDR3 is 14 amino acids.

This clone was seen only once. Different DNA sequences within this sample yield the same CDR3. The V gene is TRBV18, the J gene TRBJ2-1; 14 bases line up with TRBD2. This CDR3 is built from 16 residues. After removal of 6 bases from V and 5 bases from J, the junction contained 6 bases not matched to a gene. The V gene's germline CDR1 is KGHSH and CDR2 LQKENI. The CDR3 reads CASSLGTSGSHNEQFF. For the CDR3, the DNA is TGTGCCAGCTCCCTTGGGACTAGCGGGAGTCACAATGAGCAGTTCTTC.

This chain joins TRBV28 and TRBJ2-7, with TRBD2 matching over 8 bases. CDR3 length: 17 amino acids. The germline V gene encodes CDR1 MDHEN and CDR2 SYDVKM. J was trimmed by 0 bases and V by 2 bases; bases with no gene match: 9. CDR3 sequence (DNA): TGTGCCAGCAGTTTAATACCCCCGGGGGGGAGCTCCTACGAGCAGTACTTC. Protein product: CASSLIPPGGSSYEQYF.

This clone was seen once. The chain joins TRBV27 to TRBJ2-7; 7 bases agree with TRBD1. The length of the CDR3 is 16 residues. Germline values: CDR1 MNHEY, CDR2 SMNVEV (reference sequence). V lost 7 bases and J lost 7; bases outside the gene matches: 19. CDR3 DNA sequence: TGTGCCAGCACCCACCCGACCGGGACAGTTCTGGGGGAGCAGTACTTC. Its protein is CASTHPTGTVLGEQYF.

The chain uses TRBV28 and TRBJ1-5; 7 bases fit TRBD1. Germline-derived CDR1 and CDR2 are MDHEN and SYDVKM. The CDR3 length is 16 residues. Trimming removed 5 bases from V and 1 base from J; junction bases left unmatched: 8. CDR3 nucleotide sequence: TGTGCCAGCAGTGCCCGGGACAGAGAGAGCAATCAGCCCCAGCATTTT. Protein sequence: CASSARDRESNQPQHF.

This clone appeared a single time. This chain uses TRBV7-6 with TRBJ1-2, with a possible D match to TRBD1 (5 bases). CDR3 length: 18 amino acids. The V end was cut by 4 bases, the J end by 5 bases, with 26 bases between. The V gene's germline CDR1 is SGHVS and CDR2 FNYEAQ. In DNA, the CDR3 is TGTGCCAGCAGCTCGCGAGGGGTAGGGCAGCCTGGGTCTTATGGCTACACCTTC. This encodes CASSSRGVGQPGSYGYTF.

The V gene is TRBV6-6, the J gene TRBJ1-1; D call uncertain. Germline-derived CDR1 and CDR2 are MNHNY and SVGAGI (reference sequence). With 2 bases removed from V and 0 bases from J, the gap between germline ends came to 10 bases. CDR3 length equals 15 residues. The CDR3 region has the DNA TGTGCCAGCAGTTACCTCGCAGCTATGAACACTGAAGCTTTCTTT. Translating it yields CASSYLAAMNTEAFF.

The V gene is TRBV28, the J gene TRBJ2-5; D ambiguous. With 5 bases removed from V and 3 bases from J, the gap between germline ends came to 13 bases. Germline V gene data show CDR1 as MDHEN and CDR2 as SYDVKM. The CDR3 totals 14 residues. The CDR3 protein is CASSKSLGKETQYF. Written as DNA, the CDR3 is TGTGCCAGCAGTAAATCCTTAGGAAAAGAGACCCAGTACTTC.

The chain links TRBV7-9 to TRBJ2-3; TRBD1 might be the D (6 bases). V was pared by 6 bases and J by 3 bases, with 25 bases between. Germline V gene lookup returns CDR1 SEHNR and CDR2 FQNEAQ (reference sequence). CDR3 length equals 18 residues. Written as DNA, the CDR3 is TGTGCCAGCAGTAAAGGGTTGACAGGCCGGGTCCGGACAGATACGCAGTATTTT. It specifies CASSKGLTGRVRTDTQYF.

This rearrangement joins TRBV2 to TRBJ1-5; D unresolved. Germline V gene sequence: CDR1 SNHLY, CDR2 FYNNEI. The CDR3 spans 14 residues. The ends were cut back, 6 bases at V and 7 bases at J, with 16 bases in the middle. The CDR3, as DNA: TGTGCCAGCAGCTGGACCGGCCCTGGGCAGCCCCAGCATTTT. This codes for CASSWTGPGQPQHF. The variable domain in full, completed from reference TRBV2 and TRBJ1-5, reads EPEVTQTPSHQVTQMGQEVILRCVPISNHLYFYWYRQILGQKVEFLVSFYNNEISEKSEIFDDQFSVERPDGSNFTLKIRSTKLEDSAMYFCASSWTGPGQPQHFGDGTRLSIL.

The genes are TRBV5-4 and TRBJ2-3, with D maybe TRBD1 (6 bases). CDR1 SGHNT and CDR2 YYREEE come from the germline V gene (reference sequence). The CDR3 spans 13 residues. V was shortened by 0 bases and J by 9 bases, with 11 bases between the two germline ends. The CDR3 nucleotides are TGTGCCAGCAGCTTGGAGGGGGTGGGCACGCAGTATTTT. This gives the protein CASSLEGVGTQYF.

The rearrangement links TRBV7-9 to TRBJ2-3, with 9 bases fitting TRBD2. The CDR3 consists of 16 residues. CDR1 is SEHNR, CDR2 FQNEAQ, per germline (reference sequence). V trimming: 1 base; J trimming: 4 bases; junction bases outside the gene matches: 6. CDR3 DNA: TGTGCCAGCAGCTTAGATAGCGGGAGATGGGCAGATACGCAGTATTTT. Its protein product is CASSLDSGRWADTQYF.

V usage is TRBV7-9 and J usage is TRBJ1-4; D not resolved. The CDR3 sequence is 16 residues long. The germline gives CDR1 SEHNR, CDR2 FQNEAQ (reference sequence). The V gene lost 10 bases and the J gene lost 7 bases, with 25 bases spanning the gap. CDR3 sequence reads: CAISSTNKHRVEKLFF. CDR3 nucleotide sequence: TGTGCCATATCCTCCACAAATAAACACCGGGTTGAAAAACTGTTTTTT.

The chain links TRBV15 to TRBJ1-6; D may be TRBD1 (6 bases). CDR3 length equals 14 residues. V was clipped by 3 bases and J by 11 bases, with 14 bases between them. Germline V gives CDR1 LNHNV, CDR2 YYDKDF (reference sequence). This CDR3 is CATSSGTTLPPLHF. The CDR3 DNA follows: TGTGCCACCAGCAGTGGGACAACGCTTCCACCCCTCCACTTT.

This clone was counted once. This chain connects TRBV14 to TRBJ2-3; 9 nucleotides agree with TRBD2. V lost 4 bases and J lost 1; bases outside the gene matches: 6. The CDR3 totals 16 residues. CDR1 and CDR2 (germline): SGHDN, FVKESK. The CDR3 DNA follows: TGTGCCAGCAGCCGACCGAAGCGGGAGGGCACAGATACGCAGTATTTT. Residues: CASSRPKREGTDTQYF.

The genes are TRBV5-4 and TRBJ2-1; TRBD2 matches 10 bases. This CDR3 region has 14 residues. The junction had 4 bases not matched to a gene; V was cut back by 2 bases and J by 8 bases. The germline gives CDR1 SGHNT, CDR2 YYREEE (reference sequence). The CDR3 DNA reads TGTGCCAGCAGCTTCCATGGACTAGCGGATGAGCAGTTCTTC. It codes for CASSFHGLADEQFF.

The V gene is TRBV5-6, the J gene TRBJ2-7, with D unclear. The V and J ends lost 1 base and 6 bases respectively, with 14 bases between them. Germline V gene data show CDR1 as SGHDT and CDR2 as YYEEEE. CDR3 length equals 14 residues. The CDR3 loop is CASSLCHPKVEQYF. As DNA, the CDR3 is TGTGCCAGCAGCTTGTGTCATCCCAAGGTCGAGCAGTACTTC. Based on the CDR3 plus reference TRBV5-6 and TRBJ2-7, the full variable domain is DAGVTQSPTHLIKTRGQQVTLRCSPKSGHDTVSWYQQALGQGPQFIFQYYEEEERQRGNFPDRFSGHQFPNYSSELNVNALLLGDSALYLCASSLCHPKVEQYFGPGTRLTVT.

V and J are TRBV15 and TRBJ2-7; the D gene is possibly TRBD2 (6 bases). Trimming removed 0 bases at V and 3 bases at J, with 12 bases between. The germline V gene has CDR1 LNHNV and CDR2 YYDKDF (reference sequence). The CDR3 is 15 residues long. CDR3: CATSRDSETSYEQYF. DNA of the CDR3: TGTGCCACCAGCAGAGATAGTGAGACTAGCTACGAGCAGTACTTC.